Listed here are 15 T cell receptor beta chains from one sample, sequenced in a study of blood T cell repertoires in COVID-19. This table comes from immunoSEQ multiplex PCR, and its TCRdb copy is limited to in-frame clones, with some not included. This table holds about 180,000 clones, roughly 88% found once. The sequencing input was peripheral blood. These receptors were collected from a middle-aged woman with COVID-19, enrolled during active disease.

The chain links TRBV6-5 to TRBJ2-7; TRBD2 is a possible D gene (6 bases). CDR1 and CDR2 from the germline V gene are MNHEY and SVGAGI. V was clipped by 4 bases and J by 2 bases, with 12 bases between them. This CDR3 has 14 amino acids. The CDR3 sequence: CASSWRRGPYEQYF. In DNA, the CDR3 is TGTGCCAGCAGTTGGAGGCGGGGCCCCTACGAGCAGTACTTC.

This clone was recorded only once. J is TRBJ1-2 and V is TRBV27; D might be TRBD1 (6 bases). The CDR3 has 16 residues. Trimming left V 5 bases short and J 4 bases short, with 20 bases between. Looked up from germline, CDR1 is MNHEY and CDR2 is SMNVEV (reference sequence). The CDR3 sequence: CASSVGQPSGGYGYTF. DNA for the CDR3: TGTGCCAGCAGTGTCGGACAGCCCTCTGGAGGCTATGGCTACACCTTC.

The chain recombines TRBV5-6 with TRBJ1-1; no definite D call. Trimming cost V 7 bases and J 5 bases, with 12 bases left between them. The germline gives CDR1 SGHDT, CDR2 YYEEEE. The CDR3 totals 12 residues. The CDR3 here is CASGMGGTEAFF. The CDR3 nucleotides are TGTGCCAGCGGAATGGGAGGGACTGAAGCTTTCTTT.

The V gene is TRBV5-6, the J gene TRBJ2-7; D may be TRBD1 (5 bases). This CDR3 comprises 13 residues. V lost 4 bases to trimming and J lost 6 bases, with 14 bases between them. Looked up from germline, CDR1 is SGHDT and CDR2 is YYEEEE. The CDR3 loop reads CASSQTGAREQYF. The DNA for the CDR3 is TGTGCCAGCAGCCAAACAGGCGCCCGCGAGCAGTACTTC. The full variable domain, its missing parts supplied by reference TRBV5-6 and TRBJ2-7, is DAGVTQSPTHLIKTRGQQVTLRCSPKSGHDTVSWYQQALGQGPQFIFQYYEEEERQRGNFPDRFSGHQFPNYSSELNVNALLLGDSALYLCASSQTGAREQYFGPGTRLTVT.

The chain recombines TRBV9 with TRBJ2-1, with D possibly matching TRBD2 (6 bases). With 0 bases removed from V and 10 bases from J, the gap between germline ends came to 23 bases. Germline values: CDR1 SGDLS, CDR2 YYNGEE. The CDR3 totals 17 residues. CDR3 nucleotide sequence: TGTGCCAGCAGCGTAGATTCCCGACTAGTCCGAAGGGACGAGCAGTTCTTC. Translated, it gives CASSVDSRLVRRDEQFF.

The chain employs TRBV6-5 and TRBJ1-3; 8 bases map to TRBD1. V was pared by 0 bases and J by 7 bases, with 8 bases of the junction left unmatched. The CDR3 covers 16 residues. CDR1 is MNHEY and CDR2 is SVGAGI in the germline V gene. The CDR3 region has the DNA TGTGCCAGCAGTTACTCAAGGACAGGGTTTACGAACACCATATATTTT. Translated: CASSYSRTGFTNTIYF.

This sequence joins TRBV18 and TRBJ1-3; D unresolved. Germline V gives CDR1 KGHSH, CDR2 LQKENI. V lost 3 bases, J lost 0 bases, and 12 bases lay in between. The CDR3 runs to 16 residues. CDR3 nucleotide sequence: TGTGCCAGCTCACCTCCAGGACGGGGCTCTGGAAACACCATATATTTT. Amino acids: CASSPPGRGSGNTIYF.

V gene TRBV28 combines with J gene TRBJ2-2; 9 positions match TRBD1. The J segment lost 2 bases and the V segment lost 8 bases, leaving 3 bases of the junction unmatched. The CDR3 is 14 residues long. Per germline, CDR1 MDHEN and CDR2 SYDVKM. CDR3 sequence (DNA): TGTGCCAGCCGGGGACAGGGCAACACCGGGGAGCTGTTTTTT. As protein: CASRGQGNTGELFF.

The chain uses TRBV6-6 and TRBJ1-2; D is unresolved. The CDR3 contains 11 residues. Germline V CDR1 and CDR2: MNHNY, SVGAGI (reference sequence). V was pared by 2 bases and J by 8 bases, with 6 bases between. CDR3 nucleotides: TGTGCCAGCAGTTACCGGGGAGGCTACACCTTC. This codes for CASSYRGGYTF.

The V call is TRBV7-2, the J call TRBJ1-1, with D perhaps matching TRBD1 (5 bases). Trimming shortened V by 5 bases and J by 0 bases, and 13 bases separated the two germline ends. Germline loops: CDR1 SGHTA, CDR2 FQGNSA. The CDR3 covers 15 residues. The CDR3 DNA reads TGTGCCAGCAGCCCCCCAGGGCTTATGAACACTGAAGCTTTCTTT. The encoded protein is CASSPPGLMNTEAFF.

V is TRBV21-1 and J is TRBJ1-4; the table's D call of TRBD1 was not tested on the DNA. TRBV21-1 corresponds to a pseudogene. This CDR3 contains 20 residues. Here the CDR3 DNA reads TGTGCCAGCAGCCGCCCTGGAGGACAGGGTGGGACCTCCGGGGATGAAAAACTGTTTTTT. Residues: CASSRPGGQGGTSGDEKLFF.

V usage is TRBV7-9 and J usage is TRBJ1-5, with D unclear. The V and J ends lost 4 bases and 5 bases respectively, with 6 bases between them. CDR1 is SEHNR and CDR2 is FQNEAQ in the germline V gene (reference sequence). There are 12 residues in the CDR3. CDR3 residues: CASSYNDQPQHF. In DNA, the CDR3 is TGTGCCAGCAGCTACAATGATCAGCCCCAGCATTTT.

DNA of the CDR3: TGTGCCAGCAGCCCACGGGATAGCAATCAGCCCCAGCATTTT. Its protein is CASSPRDSNQPQHF. This chain connects TRBV6-6 to TRBJ1-5; D gene ambiguous. The germline V gene has CDR1 MNHNY and CDR2 SVGAGI (reference sequence). The CDR3 contains 14 residues. Trimming pared 6 bases from V and 0 bases from J, leaving 9 bases between.

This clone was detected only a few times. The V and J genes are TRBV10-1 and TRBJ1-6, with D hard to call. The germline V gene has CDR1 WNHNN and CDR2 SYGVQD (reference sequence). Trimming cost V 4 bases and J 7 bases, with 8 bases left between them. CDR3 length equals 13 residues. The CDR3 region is CASSGSLNSPLHF. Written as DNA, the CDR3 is TGCGCCAGCAGTGGTTCCCTAAATTCACCCCTCCACTTT.

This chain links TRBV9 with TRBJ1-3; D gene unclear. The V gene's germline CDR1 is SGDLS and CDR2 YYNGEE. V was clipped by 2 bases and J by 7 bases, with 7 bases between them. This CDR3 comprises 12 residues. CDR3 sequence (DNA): TGTGCCAGCAGCGTGCAACGGAACACCATATATTTT. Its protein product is CASSVQRNTIYF.